This TCR beta chain was retrieved from a study of blood T cell repertoires in COVID-19. Across the study: Material from acute and convalescent COVID-19 was sourced from the United States, Italy and Spain. Sample material is recorded as cDNA or gDNA derived from T cells, B-cell-depleted T cells, or PBMCs.

The CDR3 is made up of 16 amino acids. The ends lost 0 bases at V and 9 bases at J; junction bases unmatched: 11. Germline loops: CDR1 LGHNA, CDR2 YSLEER. Libraries were prepared by immunoSEQ multiplex PCR; TCRdb keeps only in-frame clonotypes and omits some of them. The repertoire consists of 250,000 to 300,000 clones, with about four fifths occurring once and the leading ten covering 2.5% to 3.5%. The receptor comes from a woman younger than 35 with acute or convalescent COVID-19. The V and J genes are TRBV4-3 and TRBJ2-1; TRBD1 matches at 7 bases. The sequencing input was peripheral blood. CDR3 coding DNA: TGCGCCAGCAGCCAAGAACCGTACAGGGGAAGGGGTGAGCAGTTCTTC. Translating gives CASSQEPYRGRGEQFF.